The clone carrying this T cell receptor beta chain was counted once. It is likely a read error: a sequence one base away is far more abundant. The same CDR3 arises from other DNA sequences in this sample as well. V was shortened by 8 bases and J by 1 base, with 5 bases between the two germline ends. Looked up from germline, CDR1 is SNHLY and CDR2 is FYNNEI. The CDR3 is made up of 11 amino acids. The data belong to a study of shared clonotypes between healthy human individuals. Deep was the level at which the assay was run. Generated by immunoSEQ multiplex PCR, the TCRdb table keeps only in-frame clones and is missing some. The sample records under 1,100,000 clones, about four fifths being singletons.

The clonotype was recovered from a man in his late teens or twenties in good health. Some clones in this sample may be carry-over from other donors' samples. The sample was memory CD4+ T cells from PBMCs. As for subset: CD45RA-negative fraction. The rearrangement uses TRBV2 and TRBJ1-1; D not certain. Here the CDR3 DNA reads TGTGCCAGCCGGAGGAACACTGAAGCTTTCTTT. Amino acid sequence: CASRRNTEAFF.